This entry lists 32 T cell receptor beta chains sequenced from one sample in a study of OX40 agonist ivuxolimab in advanced cancers. Clones were read by immunoSEQ multiplex PCR, and TCRdb kept only the in-frame ones, dropping some. The table lists 55,000 to 70,000 clones, 86% of them singletons. This sample comprised CD4+ or CD8+ T cells sorted from blood, obtained in a trial of the OX40 agonist ivuxolimab. These receptors were taken from an adult with an advanced solid tumor such as melanoma, head and neck, liver or kidney cancer.

The J gene is TRBJ2-5, the V gene TRBV7-9; 15 positions agree with TRBD2. The CDR3 contains 16 residues. Trimming at V came to 5 bases and at J to 2 bases, leaving 3 bases not matched to a gene. The V gene's germline CDR1 is SEHNR and CDR2 FQNEAQ (reference sequence). The CDR3 sequence is CASSQGLAGGQETQYF. CDR3 sequence (DNA): TGTGCCAGCAGCCAGGGACTAGCGGGGGGTCAAGAGACCCAGTACTTC.

The CDR3 bases are TGTGCCAAGCTGCGGGGTCCCGTTGGAATCAGGCCCCAGCATTTT. It is translated as CAKLRGPVGIRPQHF. This rearrangement joins TRBV7-9 to TRBJ1-5; D is ambiguous. CDR1 is SEHNR, CDR2 FQNEAQ, per germline (reference sequence). The CDR3 runs to 15 residues. V was trimmed by 10 bases and J by 9 bases, leaving 25 bases between them.

The chain's CDR3 is CASSLEQGDSPLHF. The DNA of the CDR3 is TGTGCCAGCAGCTTAGAACAGGGGGATTCACCCCTCCACTTT. The gene calls are TRBV7-8 and TRBJ1-6; TRBD1 agrees at 8 bases. The length of the CDR3 is 14 residues. The germline gives CDR1 SGHVS, CDR2 FQNEAQ. Trimming cost V 1 base and J 8 bases; bases outside gene matches: 1.

This clone has only a few counts. This chain links TRBV2 with TRBJ1-2, with 7 bases fitting TRBD1. There are 14 residues in the CDR3. V lost 1 base and J lost 4; bases outside the gene matches: 3. Looked up from germline, CDR1 is SNHLY and CDR2 is FYNNEI. Written as DNA, the CDR3 is TGTGCCAGCAGTGAAGAGGGGGCAGGCTATGGCTACACCTTC. This codes for CASSEEGAGYGYTF.

The chain has TRBV5-6 and TRBJ1-1; D call uncertain. This CDR3 comprises 15 residues. Germline V lookup: CDR1 SGHDT, CDR2 YYEEEE. The ends were cut back, 0 bases at V and 0 bases at J, with 9 bases in the middle. This CDR3 is CASSLVDRLNTEAFF. CDR3 DNA: TGTGCCAGCAGCTTGGTGGACCGCTTGAACACTGAAGCTTTCTTT.

The rearrangement uses TRBV2 and TRBJ1-6, with 7 bases identical to TRBD1. V was pared by 2 bases and J by 10 bases, with 8 bases of the junction left unmatched. Germline values: CDR1 SNHLY, CDR2 FYNNEI. The CDR3 length is 15 residues. CDR3 in amino acids: CASSEPGGAGSPLHF. In DNA form, the CDR3 reads TGTGCCAGCAGTGAACCAGGGGGGGCTGGGTCACCCCTCCACTTT.

V usage is TRBV21-1 and J usage is TRBJ2-7; TRBD2 is taken as the D call from the table, unchecked against the DNA. TRBV21-1 is designated a pseudogene. This CDR3 is 16 amino acids long. The CDR3, as DNA: TGTGCCAGCAGCAAAGCACTTGGGCTAGCGGGGAGTGAGCAGTACTTC. Its translation is CASSKALGLAGSEQYF.

The rearrangement joins TRBV19 to TRBJ1-1; D is unresolved. Trimming stripped 8 bases from V and 3 bases from J, with 19 bases between. CDR1 and CDR2 from the germline V gene are LNHDA and SQIVND (reference sequence). The CDR3 covers 15 residues. CDR3 protein: CASLEVGSGHTEAFF. The CDR3 DNA is TGTGCCAGTCTCGAGGTGGGCTCCGGTCACACTGAAGCTTTCTTT.

The chain is built from TRBV5-4 and TRBJ1-2; 7 nucleotides align to TRBD1. This CDR3 has 15 amino acids. Germline V CDR1 and CDR2: SGHNT, YYREEE (reference sequence). The junction had 10 bases not matched to a gene; V was cut back by 2 bases and J by 6 bases. The CDR3 nucleotides are TGTGCCAGCAGCTTACAGGGGATTCAAGGAGATGGCTACACCTTC. Translation: CASSLQGIQGDGYTF.

The rearrangement links TRBV5-1 to TRBJ2-6; D unclear. In germline, CDR1 is SGHRS, CDR2 YFSETQ. This CDR3 has 15 amino acids. V was clipped by 0 bases and J by 0 bases, with 4 bases between them. CDR3 DNA: TGCGCCAGCAGCTTGGGGTACTCTGGGGCCAACGTCCTGACTTTC. Amino acid sequence: CASSLGYSGANVLTF.

The CDR3 spells CASSRRSGTGQRGNTIYF. For the CDR3, the DNA is TGTGCCAGCAGCCGCCGGAGCGGGACGGGACAGAGAGGAAACACCATATATTTT. J is TRBJ1-3 and V is TRBV14; 7 nucleotides line up with TRBD1. Germline V CDR1 and CDR2: SGHDN, FVKESK. The CDR3 spans 18 residues. The V segment lost 4 bases and the J segment 4 bases; nucleotides outside the gene matches: 16. The full variable domain, completed using reference TRBV14 and TRBJ1-3, is EAGVTQFPSHSVIEKGQTVTLRCDPISGHDNLYWYRRVMGKEIKFLLHFVKESKQDESGMPNNRFLAERTGGTYSTLKVQPAELEDSGVYFCASSRRSGTGQRGNTIYFGEGSWLTVV.

This chain uses TRBV5-6 with TRBJ2-2; 14 positions agree with TRBD2. CDR1 and CDR2 (germline): SGHDT, YYEEEE. J gave up 4 bases and V 2 bases, and 4 bases lay outside the gene matches. CDR3 length equals 17 residues. CDR3 in DNA: TGTGCCAGCAGCTTAAGGACTAGCGGGGGGTCCACCGGGGAGCTGTTTTTT. It is translated as CASSLRTSGGSTGELFF.

The gene calls are TRBV5-1 and TRBJ1-3; D may be TRBD1 (6 bases). Deletions cut 4 bases from V and 4 bases from J, with 18 bases between. The germline V gene encodes CDR1 SGHRS and CDR2 YFSETQ. The CDR3 has 16 residues. CDR3: CASSPGRTVKGNTIYF. CDR3 bases: TGCGCCAGCAGCCCCGGAAGGACAGTAAAAGGAAACACCATATATTTT. The full variable domain, in which reference TRBV5-1 and TRBJ1-3 provide the parts outside the CDR3, is KAGVTQTPRYLIKTRGQQVTLSCSPISGHRSVSWYQQTPGQGLQFLFEYFSETQRNKGNFPGRFSGRQFSNSRSEMNVSTLELGDSALYLCASSPGRTVKGNTIYFGEGSWLTVV.

The chain employs TRBV5-1 and TRBJ2-4; D is ambiguous. This CDR3 region has 15 residues. Trimming shortened V by 1 base and J by 0 bases, and 8 bases separated the two germline ends. CDR1 SGHRS and CDR2 YFSETQ come from the germline V gene. For the CDR3, the DNA is TGCGCCAGCAGCTTGTCCAGTCTAGCCAAAAACATTCAGTACTTC. This sequence encodes CASSLSSLAKNIQYF.

The chain employs TRBV18 and TRBJ1-1; 8 positions match TRBD1. The CDR3 has 18 residues. CDR1 is KGHSH and CDR2 is LQKENI in the germline V gene. Unmatched junction bases numbered 12, after V lost 3 bases and J lost 0 bases. The CDR3 DNA follows: TGTGCCAGCTCACCGCGCCGAACGGACAGGGCCATGAACACTGAAGCTTTCTTT. Encoded protein: CASSPRRTDRAMNTEAFF.

The chain couples TRBV10-2 to TRBJ1-1; TRBD1 agrees at 11 bases. The ends lost 7 bases at V and 8 bases at J; junction bases unmatched: 3. This CDR3 has 12 residues. CDR1 WSHSY and CDR2 SAAADI come from the germline V gene. Written as DNA, the CDR3 is TGCGCCAGCAAGGACAGGGGGCCCGAAGCTTTCTTT. As protein: CASKDRGPEAFF.

This chain joins TRBV5-6 and TRBJ1-2; tentatively, D is TRBD1 (5 bases). V was shortened by 2 bases and J by 8 bases, with 13 bases between the two germline ends. Germline CDR1 and CDR2: SGHDT and YYEEEE. There are 13 residues in the CDR3. CDR3 nucleotide sequence: TGTGCCAGCAGCTTCACTCAGGGAGACGGCTACACCTTC. It is translated as CASSFTQGDGYTF.

The rearrangement joins TRBV4-1 to TRBJ1-2; D remains ambiguous. Germline CDR1 and CDR2: MGHRA and YSYEKL. The CDR3 length is 16 residues. V lost 2 bases and J 2 bases, leaving 15 bases between the germline ends. The CDR3: CASSQSLSVGNYGYTF. CDR3 DNA: TGCGCCAGCAGCCAAAGTCTTTCCGTGGGCAACTATGGCTACACCTTC.

V usage is TRBV19 and J usage is TRBJ2-3; TRBD1 aligns across 7 bases. CDR3 size: 15 residues. J gave up 7 bases and V 2 bases, and 9 bases lay outside the gene matches. From germline, CDR1 is LNHDA and CDR2 SQIVND (reference sequence). This CDR3 is CASSIPGDSGHTQYF. Here the CDR3 DNA reads TGTGCCAGTAGTATACCCGGGGACAGTGGTCATACGCAGTATTTT.

The chain combines TRBV6-1 with TRBJ1-5; 10 bases fit TRBD1. The V and J ends lost 3 bases and 0 bases, in that order; junction bases with no gene match: 2. The CDR3 totals 16 residues. The germline V gene has CDR1 MNHNS and CDR2 SASEGT. The CDR3 DNA is TGTGCCAGCAGTGAGACAGGGGGCTTTAGCAATCAGCCCCAGCATTTT. Amino acids: CASSETGGFSNQPQHF.

The chain uses TRBV29-1 and TRBJ1-1, with a weak D call TRBD1 (5 bases). Looked up from germline, CDR1 is SQVTM and CDR2 is ANQGSEA. The CDR3 has 14 amino acids. V dropped 6 bases and J dropped 11 bases, with 25 bases sitting between them. The CDR3, as DNA: TGCAGCGTCAAAAAAAACCGACAGAGGGGCTTCGCTTTCTTT. Translated, it gives CSVKKNRQRGFAFF.

The J gene is TRBJ1-5, the V gene TRBV6-1, with 9 bases identical to TRBD1. There are 16 residues in the CDR3. Germline assignment: CDR1 MNHNS and CDR2 SASEGT. Germline trimming cut 0 bases from V and 4 bases from J; bases unmatched to any gene: 4. CDR3 nucleotides: TGTGCCAGCAGTGAAGCGCCCGGGACAGGGAATCAGCCCCAGCATTTT. This translates into CASSEAPGTGNQPQHF.

This clone turned up a few times. The chain employs TRBV6-1 and TRBJ1-1; the D gene is possibly TRBD1 (5 bases). CDR1 is MNHNS and CDR2 is SASEGT in the germline V gene. This CDR3 has 14 amino acids. V gave up 3 bases and J gave up 1 base, with 9 bases separating them. CDR3 region: CASSERQRNTEAFF. CDR3 bases: TGTGCCAGCAGTGAGAGACAGCGGAACACTGAAGCTTTCTTT.

The V call is TRBV6-1, the J call TRBJ1-3, with 7 bases matching TRBD1. The CDR3 extends over 15 amino acids. Looked up from germline, CDR1 is MNHNS and CDR2 is SASEGT. V lost 10 bases, J lost 2 bases, and 11 bases stayed unmatched. The DNA of the CDR3 is TGTGCCACCCAGCCGGACAGGAGAACTGGAAACACCATATATTTT. As protein: CATQPDRRTGNTIYF.

The rearrangement uses TRBV6-1 and TRBJ2-3; D not certain. CDR1 MNHNS and CDR2 SASEGT come from the germline V gene. The CDR3 contains 14 residues. V was shortened by 6 bases and J by 3 bases, with 13 bases between the two germline ends. The CDR3 sequence: CASSQLVLTDTQYF. The CDR3 coding sequence is TGTGCCAGCAGCCAACTGGTTCTGACAGATACGCAGTATTTT.

The chain employs TRBV5-5 and TRBJ1-4; 8 bases fit TRBD1. J was trimmed by 12 bases and V by 4 bases; bases with no gene match: 5. In germline, CDR1 is SGHKS, CDR2 YYEKEE (reference sequence). CDR3 length equals 12 residues. The DNA for the CDR3 is TGTGCCAGCAGCCTGACAGGGGTTGAACTGTTTTTT. Translation gives CASSLTGVELFF. The whole variable domain, remainder taken from reference TRBV5-5 and TRBJ1-4, is DAGVTQSPTHLIKTRGQQVTLRCSPISGHKSVSWYQQVLGQGPQFIFQYYEKEERGRGNFPDRFSARQFPNYSSELNVNALLLGDSALYLCASSLTGVELFFGSGTQLSVL.

This clone was counted a single time. This rearrangement joins TRBV5-1 to TRBJ1-2; D gene uncertain. V lost 0 bases and J lost 7, with 13 bases in between. The germline gives CDR1 SGHRS, CDR2 YFSETQ. This CDR3 is 14 amino acids long. The CDR3 reads CASSLEGSRVGYTF. The DNA for the CDR3 is TGCGCCAGCAGCTTGGAGGGCAGCCGTGTTGGCTACACCTTC.

As regards this clone: Other DNA sequences from this sample encode an identical CDR3 as well. This chain uses TRBV5-1 with TRBJ1-1; 8 bases map to TRBD1. V gave up 4 bases and J gave up 1 base; unmatched junction bases: 3. The CDR3 loop spans 14 amino acids. Germline V lookup: CDR1 SGHRS, CDR2 YFSETQ. For the CDR3, the DNA is TGCGCCAGCAGCCCCGGGACAGGGAACACTGAAGCTTTCTTT. This sequence encodes CASSPGTGNTEAFF.

The chain has TRBV18 and TRBJ1-3, with D maybe TRBD1 (5 bases). The V gene lost 4 bases and the J gene lost 4 bases, with 17 bases spanning the gap. Germline V gene lookup returns CDR1 KGHSH and CDR2 LQKENI. The CDR3 consists of 16 residues. CDR3 DNA sequence: TGTGCCAGCTCACACCGTCAGGGAGAGGGAGGAAACACCATATATTTT. This translates into CASSHRQGEGGNTIYF.

With regard to this clone: Other DNA sequences in the sample encode the same CDR3. V usage is TRBV6-5 and J usage is TRBJ1-3; D is uncertain. V lost 2 bases, J lost 0 bases, and 5 bases lay in between. Per germline, CDR1 MNHEY and CDR2 SVGAGI. There are 14 residues in the CDR3. CDR3 nucleotide sequence: TGTGCCAGCAGTTACGAGGGCTCTGGAAACACCATATATTTT. It encodes CASSYEGSGNTIYF.

This chain joins TRBV11-2 and TRBJ2-4, with D hard to call. The CDR3 is 13 residues long. Trimming removed 5 bases from V and 7 bases from J, with 12 bases in between. Germline CDR1 is SGHAT and CDR2 is FQNNGV. DNA of the CDR3: TGTGCCAGCAGCCGGGCCTTTAGGAACATTCAGTACTTC. Translated: CASSRAFRNIQYF.

The rearrangement joins TRBV11-1 to TRBJ1-2; maybe TRBD1 (5 bases). CDR1 is SGHAT and CDR2 is FQDESV in the germline V gene (reference sequence). Trimming cost V 3 bases and J 8 bases, with 13 bases left between them. This CDR3 is built from 13 residues. CDR3 protein: CASSFGPEGGYTF. CDR3 bases: TGTGCCAGCAGCTTCGGACCCGAGGGGGGCTACACCTTC.